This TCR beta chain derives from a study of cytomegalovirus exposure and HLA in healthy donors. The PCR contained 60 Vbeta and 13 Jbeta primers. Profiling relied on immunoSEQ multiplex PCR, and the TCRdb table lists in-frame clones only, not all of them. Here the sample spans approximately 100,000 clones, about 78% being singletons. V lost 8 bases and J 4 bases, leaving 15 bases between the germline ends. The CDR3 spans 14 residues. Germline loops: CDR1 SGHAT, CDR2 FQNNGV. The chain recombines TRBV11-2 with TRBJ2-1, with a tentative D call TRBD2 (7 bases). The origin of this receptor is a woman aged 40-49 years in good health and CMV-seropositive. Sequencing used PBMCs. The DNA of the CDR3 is TGTGCCAGCGGGGGCGGGAGAGCTTACAATGAGCAGTTCTTC. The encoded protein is CASGGGRAYNEQFF.